This entry concerns a single T cell receptor beta chain. Its antigen is still unknown. Documented time point: after dendritic cell vaccination, including at tumor progression/relapse. This sample is part of a study of glioma-infiltrating T cells after dendritic cell vaccination. Study-wide findings and caveats: Higher pretreatment TIL content predicted longer progression-free time and survival.

Assay used: immunoSEQ multiplex PCR; TCRdb lists only in-frame clones, some missing. Counted here are around 87,000 clones, around 83% occurring once; the ten biggest clones make up approximately 6.6%. The CDR3 covers 14 residues. CDR1 is SNHLY, CDR2 FYNNEI, per germline. The V and J ends lost 10 bases and 2 bases respectively, with 17 bases between them. This material consisted of blood, taken after dendritic cell vaccination. The chain joins TRBV2 to TRBJ1-1, with D possibly TRBD1 on 6 matching bases. The receptor was isolated from a human donor with glioblastoma. CDR3 region: CATGAKDRNTEAFF. The CDR3 DNA reads TGTGCCACAGGGGCCAAAGACAGAAACACTGAAGCTTTCTTT.